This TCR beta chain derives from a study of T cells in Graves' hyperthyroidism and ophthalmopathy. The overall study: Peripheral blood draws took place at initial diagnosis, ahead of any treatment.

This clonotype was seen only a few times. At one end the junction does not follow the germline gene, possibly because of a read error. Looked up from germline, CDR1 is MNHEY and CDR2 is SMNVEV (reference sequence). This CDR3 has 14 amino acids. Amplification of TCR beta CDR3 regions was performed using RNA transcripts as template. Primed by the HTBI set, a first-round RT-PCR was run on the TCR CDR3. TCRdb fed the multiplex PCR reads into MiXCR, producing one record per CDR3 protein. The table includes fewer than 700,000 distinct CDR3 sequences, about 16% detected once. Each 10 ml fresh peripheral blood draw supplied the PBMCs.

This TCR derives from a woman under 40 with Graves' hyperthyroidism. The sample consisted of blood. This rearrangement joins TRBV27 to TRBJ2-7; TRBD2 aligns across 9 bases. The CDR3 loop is CAGSFSGGSYEQYF. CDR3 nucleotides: TGTGCCGGCAGTTTTAGCGGGGGTTCCTACGAGCAGTACTTC.